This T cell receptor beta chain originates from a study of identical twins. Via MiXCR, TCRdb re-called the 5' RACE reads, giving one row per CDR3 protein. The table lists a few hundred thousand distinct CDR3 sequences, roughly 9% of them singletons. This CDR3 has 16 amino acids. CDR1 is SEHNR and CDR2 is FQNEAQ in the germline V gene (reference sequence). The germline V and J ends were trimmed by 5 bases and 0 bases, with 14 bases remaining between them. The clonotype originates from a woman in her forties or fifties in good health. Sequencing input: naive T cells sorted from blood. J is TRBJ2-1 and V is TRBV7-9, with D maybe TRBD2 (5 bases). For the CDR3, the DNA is TGTGCCAGCAGCCCACAGACGGGGAGCTCCTACAATGAGCAGTTCTTC. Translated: CASSPQTGSSYNEQFF.